One and the same sample provided the 8 T cell receptor beta chains below, sequenced in a study of blood T cell repertoires in COVID-19. TCRdb's table, derived via immunoSEQ multiplex PCR, lists solely in-frame clones and lacks some. The data show some 120,000 clones, with about 90% seen just once and around 3.6% held by the top ten. The sample comprised peripheral blood. These receptors came from a woman in her fifties or sixties with acute or convalescent COVID-19.

CDR3 DNA: TGTGCCAGCAGCTTCGGGACAGGGGCTGGAAACACCATATATTTT. It codes for CASSFGTGAGNTIYF. The chain uses TRBV7-2 and TRBJ1-3; 10 bases align to TRBD1. There are 15 residues in the CDR3. Unmatched junction bases numbered 1, after V lost 3 bases and J lost 2 bases. Germline CDR1 is SGHTA and CDR2 is FQGNSA.

V gene TRBV5-4 combines with J gene TRBJ2-1, with 8 bases matching TRBD2. CDR3 length equals 19 residues. Trimming removed 0 bases from V and 0 bases from J; junction bases left unmatched: 11. The germline gives CDR1 SGHNT, CDR2 YYREEE (reference sequence). CDR3 DNA: TGTGCCAGCAGCTTGGGGCGGGCTAGCGGGTTTCGCTCCTACAATGAGCAGTTCTTC. It encodes CASSLGRASGFRSYNEQFF.

This clone was observed a single time. The rearrangement joins TRBV6-2 or TRBV6-3 to TRBJ2-7, with TRBD2 identical over 9 bases. The V and J ends lost 6 bases and 4 bases, in that order; junction bases with no gene match: 4. The germline V gene has CDR1 MNHEY and CDR2 SVGEGT. CDR3 length: 13 amino acids. CDR3 DNA sequence: TGTGCCAGCAGCGGACTAGCGAAGTACGAGCAGTACGTC. It codes for CASSGLAKYEQYV.

The rearrangement joins TRBV27 to TRBJ2-7, with a tentative D call TRBD2 (7 bases). CDR1 MNHEY and CDR2 SMNVEV come from the germline V gene (reference sequence). V dropped 5 bases and J dropped 3 bases, with 17 bases sitting between them. This CDR3 is 15 amino acids long. CDR3 residues: CASSGGGRQVYEQYF. CDR3 in DNA: TGTGCCAGCAGTGGGGGGGGGCGCCAGGTCTACGAGCAGTACTTC.

The chain has TRBV5-1 and TRBJ1-4; 9 positions agree with TRBD1. V lost 4 bases, J lost 7 bases, and 5 bases stayed unmatched. The CDR3 has 14 residues. CDR1 SGHRS and CDR2 YFSETQ come from the germline V gene. The CDR3 nucleotides are TGCGCCAGCAGCCCCGGACAGGGGACTGAAAAACTGTTTTTT. Protein: CASSPGQGTEKLFF.

This clone was counted a single time. This chain uses TRBV5-5 with TRBJ1-1, with 10 bases fitting TRBD1. Germline trimming cut 0 bases from V and 4 bases from J; bases unmatched to any gene: 3. The CDR3 is made up of 15 amino acids. The germline V gene has CDR1 SGHKS and CDR2 YYEKEE (reference sequence). CDR3 sequence (DNA): TGTGCCAGCAGCTTGGAAGGGACAGGGGTCACTGAAGCTTTCTTT. Protein: CASSLEGTGVTEAFF.

This chain connects TRBV7-8 to TRBJ2-3; TRBD2 matches at 8 bases. Germline loops: CDR1 SGHVS, CDR2 FQNEAQ. Losses at the gene ends were 4 bases for V and 5 bases for J; bases not matched to a gene: 14. The CDR3 loop spans 17 amino acids. Here the CDR3 DNA reads TGTGCCAGCAGCTGGCTGAGGGGTAGCGGGAAGGTAGATACGCAGTATTTT. Its protein is CASSWLRGSGKVDTQYF.

V and J are TRBV24-1 and TRBJ2-3, with 16 bases aligning to TRBD2. Germline-derived CDR1 and CDR2 are KGHDR and SFDVKD. This CDR3 is built from 19 residues. V lost 5 bases and J lost 4; bases outside the gene matches: 11. This CDR3 is CATSGWGLAGGPQADTQYF. DNA for the CDR3: TGTGCCACCAGTGGTTGGGGACTAGCGGGAGGGCCACAGGCAGATACGCAGTATTTT.